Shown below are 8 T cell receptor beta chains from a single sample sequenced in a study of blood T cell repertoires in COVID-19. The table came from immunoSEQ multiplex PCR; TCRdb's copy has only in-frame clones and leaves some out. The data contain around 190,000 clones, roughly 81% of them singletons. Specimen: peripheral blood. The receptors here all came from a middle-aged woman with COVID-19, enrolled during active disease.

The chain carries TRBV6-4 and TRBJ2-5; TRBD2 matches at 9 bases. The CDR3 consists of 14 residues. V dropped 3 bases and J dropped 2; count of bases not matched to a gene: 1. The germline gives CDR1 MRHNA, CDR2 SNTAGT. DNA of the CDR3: TGTGCCAGCAGTGATGCGGGGGGGCAAGAGACCCAGTACTTC. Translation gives CASSDAGGQETQYF.

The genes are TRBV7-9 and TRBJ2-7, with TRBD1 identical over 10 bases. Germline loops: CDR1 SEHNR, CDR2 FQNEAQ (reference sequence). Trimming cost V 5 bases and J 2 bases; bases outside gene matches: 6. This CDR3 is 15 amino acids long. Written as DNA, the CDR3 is TGTGCCAGCAGCGCCACCGGGACAGGGGCCTACGAGCAGTACGTC. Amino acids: CASSATGTGAYEQYV.

The CDR3 sequence is CASSFATATNEKLFF. CDR3 bases: TGTGCCAGCAGCTTTGCGACAGCAACTAATGAAAAACTGTTTTTT. This sequence joins TRBV9 and TRBJ1-4, with D possibly matching TRBD1 (5 bases). Germline V lookup: CDR1 SGDLS, CDR2 YYNGEE. There are 15 residues in the CDR3. The V and J ends lost 4 bases and 0 bases respectively, with 10 bases between them.

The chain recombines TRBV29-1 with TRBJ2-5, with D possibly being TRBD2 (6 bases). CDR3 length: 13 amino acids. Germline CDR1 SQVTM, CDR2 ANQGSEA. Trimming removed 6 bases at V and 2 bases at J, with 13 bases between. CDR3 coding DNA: TGCAGCGTGGGGCGGGACTTTCAAGAGACCCAGTACTTC. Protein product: CSVGRDFQETQYF. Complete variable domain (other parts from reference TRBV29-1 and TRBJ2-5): SAVISQKPSRDICQRGTSLTIQCQVDSQVTMMFWYRQQPGQSLTLIATANQGSEATYESGFVIDKFPISRPNLTFSTLTVSNMSPEDSSIYLCSVGRDFQETQYFGPGTRLLVL.

The CDR3 is CASSIGGIHNEQFF. CDR3 coding DNA: TGTGCCAGTAGTATAGGAGGGATCCACAATGAGCAGTTCTTC. The gene calls are TRBV19 and TRBJ2-1; D is possibly TRBD2 (5 bases). This CDR3 contains 14 residues. Germline values: CDR1 LNHDA, CDR2 SQIVND (reference sequence). Trimming removed 1 base from V and 5 bases from J, with 9 bases in between.

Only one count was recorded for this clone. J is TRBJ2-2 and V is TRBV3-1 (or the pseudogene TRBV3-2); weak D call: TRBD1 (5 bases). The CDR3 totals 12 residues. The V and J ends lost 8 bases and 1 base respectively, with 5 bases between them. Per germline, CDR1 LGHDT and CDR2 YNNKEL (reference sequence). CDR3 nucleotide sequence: TGTGCCAGCCAGGGGAACACCGGGGAGCTGTTTTTT. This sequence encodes CASQGNTGELFF.

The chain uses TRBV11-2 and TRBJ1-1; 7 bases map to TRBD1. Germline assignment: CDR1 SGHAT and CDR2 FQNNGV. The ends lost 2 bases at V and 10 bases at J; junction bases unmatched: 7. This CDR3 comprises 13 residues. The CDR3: CASSLSGQGGAFF. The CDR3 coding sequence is TGTGCCAGCAGCTTAAGTGGGCAGGGGGGAGCTTTCTTT.

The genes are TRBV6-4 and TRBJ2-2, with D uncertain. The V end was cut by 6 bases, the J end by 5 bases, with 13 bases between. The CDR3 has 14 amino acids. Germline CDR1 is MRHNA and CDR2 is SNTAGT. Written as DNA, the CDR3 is TGTGCCAGCAGGCCCCAAACACAGACCGGGGAGCTGTTTTTT. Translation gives CASRPQTQTGELFF.